This TCR beta chain was identified during a study of blood T cell repertoires in COVID-19. The overall study: Spain, Italy and the United States supplied samples that represented acute and convalescent COVID-19. T cells, B-cell-depleted T cells, or PBMCs supplied cDNA or gDNA.

The CDR3 covers 14 residues. This clone was recorded once. Under the authors' procedure: Amplification from reference gene primers served as the basis for estimated nucleated cell counts. Produced via immunoSEQ multiplex PCR; TCRdb's table is partial and in-frame only. V, J and clone size were drawn from that table, and D and trimming were deduced from the DNA. The sample has tens of thousands of clones, 89% seen once. Material for sequencing was peripheral blood. This receptor was obtained from a man aged 55-75 years with acute or convalescent COVID-19. This chain connects TRBV12-1 to TRBJ1-1; the DNA was not used to check the table's D call, TRBD1. TRBV12-1 is given as a pseudogene. The CDR3 nucleotides read TGTGCCAGCAGCTTGGACAGCTTGAACACTGAAGCTTTCTTT. Protein sequence: CASSLDSLNTEAFF.